One and the same sample provided the 20 T cell receptor beta chains below, sequenced in a study of T cell changes during pregnancy in multiple sclerosis (dated by TCRdb to about 2019). Receptor libraries were prepared by the immunoSEQ multiplex PCR assay. TCRdb limited this immuneACCESS table to in-frame rearrangements with V and J called. A share of clones is missing; checked studies link under half to unresolved V genes, and the rest is unexplained. The sample table contains about 81,000 clones; only one count was recorded for about 94% of them. The top ten constitute 2.5% of the sample. Source: peripheral blood, taken in the third trimester of pregnancy. The receptors were gathered from a female donor with multiple sclerosis, enrolled in a pregnancy study.

The genes are TRBV4-1 and TRBJ2-7, with TRBD1 identical over 7 bases. J gave up 0 bases and V 6 bases, and 11 bases lay outside the gene matches. CDR3 size: 16 residues. Germline V gene lookup returns CDR1 MGHRA and CDR2 YSYEKL. CDR3 in DNA: TGCGCCAGCAGTCGGACAGGTTTCGAGAGCTCCTACGAGCAGTACTTC. Translation gives CASSRTGFESSYEQYF.

The chain uses TRBV19 and TRBJ1-1; D remains unclear. Germline lookup yields CDR1 LNHDA and CDR2 SQIVND (reference sequence). The CDR3 length is 13 residues. V shed 7 bases and J shed 9 bases, with 18 bases lying between them. The CDR3 is CASISPTIWQAFF. The CDR3 DNA follows: TGTGCCAGTATTTCACCAACGATCTGGCAAGCTTTCTTT.

This clone is categorized as medium-sized. This chain links TRBV6-5 with TRBJ2-7; 8 bases line up with TRBD1. The V gene's germline CDR1 is MNHEY and CDR2 SVGAGI. The V segment lost 6 bases and the J segment 6 bases; nucleotides outside the gene matches: 13. This CDR3 comprises 15 residues. The CDR3 coding sequence is TGTGCCAGCAGAGGTCGTGATCCACAGGGGGGCGAGCAGTACTTC. Its protein is CASRGRDPQGGEQYF.

This chain links TRBV7-9 with TRBJ2-7; 7 bases map to TRBD1. Germline V gene sequence: CDR1 SEHNR, CDR2 FQNEAQ (reference sequence). The CDR3 is 13 amino acids. With V trimmed by 5 bases and J by 4 bases, 5 bases remained unmatched. The CDR3 sequence is CASSTGARYEQYF. The CDR3 coding sequence is TGTGCCAGCAGCACAGGGGCACGTTACGAGCAGTACTTC.

The V and J genes are TRBV5-4 and TRBJ1-2, with D unresolved. The CDR3 has 15 residues. Trimming took off 2 bases at V and 3 bases at J, with 14 bases between the two ends. In germline, CDR1 is SGHNT, CDR2 YYREEE (reference sequence). CDR3 coding DNA: TGTGCCAGCAGCTTCGACAAGGGCGGGTACTATGGCTACACCTTC. It specifies CASSFDKGGYYGYTF.

The gene calls are TRBV19 and TRBJ1-1; D remains ambiguous. V was trimmed by 6 bases and J by 1 base, leaving 9 bases between them. This CDR3 contains 13 residues. Germline CDR1 reads LNHDA; CDR2 reads SQIVND (reference sequence). The chain's CDR3 is CASRTRGNTEAFF. The CDR3, as DNA: TGTGCCAGTAGGACCCGGGGGAACACTGAAGCTTTCTTT.

The J gene is TRBJ2-7, the V gene TRBV18; 10 bases agree with TRBD1. The V and J ends lost 3 bases and 6 bases, in that order; junction bases with no gene match: 11. There are 16 residues in the CDR3. Germline V gene lookup returns CDR1 KGHSH and CDR2 LQKENI. CDR3 DNA sequence: TGTGCCAGCTCACCGGGAACCGGGACAGGGGACTCCGAGCAGTACTTC. Translated: CASSPGTGTGDSEQYF.

The rearrangement links TRBV5-1 to TRBJ2-1; 9 nucleotides align to TRBD2. Per germline, CDR1 SGHRS and CDR2 YFSETQ. After removal of 1 base from V and 0 bases from J, the junction contained 8 bases not matched to a gene. The CDR3 has 18 residues. The CDR3 DNA follows: TGCGCCAGCAGCTTGTTTCCTAGCGGGAACCCCTCCTACAATGAGCAGTTCTTC. Its translation: CASSLFPSGNPSYNEQFF.

This chain links TRBV4-1 with TRBJ2-2, with 8 bases identical to TRBD1. The junction had 11 bases not matched to a gene; V was cut back by 0 bases and J by 5 bases. CDR3 length: 18 residues. Germline-derived CDR1 and CDR2 are MGHRA and YSYEKL. The CDR3 nucleotides are TGCGCCAGCAGCCAAGAATCGGACAGGGCGGACTCGACCGGGGAGCTGTTTTTT. Protein product: CASSQESDRADSTGELFF.

The chain uses TRBV6-6 and TRBJ1-4, with 9 bases matching TRBD1. Per the germline V gene, CDR1 is MNHNY and CDR2 is SVGAGI (reference sequence). This CDR3 spans 15 amino acids. The ends lost 2 bases at V and 5 bases at J; junction bases unmatched: 3. The CDR3 bases are TGTGCCAGCAGTTACCCCGGACAGGGGAATGAAAAACTGTTTTTT. It encodes CASSYPGQGNEKLFF.

The rearrangement links TRBV6-1 to TRBJ1-1; the D is unclear. Germline CDR1 MNHNS, CDR2 SASEGT. This CDR3 has 14 amino acids. Trimming cost V 6 bases and J 1 base, with 12 bases left between them. CDR3 sequence (DNA): TGTGCCAGCAGCCCTAGTCTCGAGAACACTGAAGCTTTCTTT. It is translated as CASSPSLENTEAFF.

CDR3 region: CASSPAGGGNQPQHF. The CDR3 nucleotides are TGTGCCAGCTCACCAGCGGGAGGGGGCAATCAGCCCCAGCATTTT. The J gene is TRBJ1-5, the V gene TRBV18, with D maybe TRBD1 (5 bases). The CDR3 runs 15 residues. The V and J ends lost 2 bases and 2 bases respectively, with 10 bases between them. The germline V gene encodes CDR1 KGHSH and CDR2 LQKENI.

This clone was detected once. J is TRBJ1-4 and V is TRBV6-5, with 7 bases identical to TRBD1. The CDR3 totals 16 residues. Germline assignment: CDR1 MNHEY and CDR2 SVGAGI. The V and J ends lost 0 bases and 14 bases, in that order; junction bases with no gene match: 15. CDR3 nucleotides: TGTGCCAGCAGTTACTCTGGGACAGTAGAACCCAGGGGGCTGTTTTTT. It is translated as CASSYSGTVEPRGLFF.

This chain links TRBV30 with TRBJ2-7; the D gene is possibly TRBD1 (6 bases). The CDR3 is 13 residues long. The germline gives CDR1 GTSNPN, CDR2 SVGIG (reference sequence). V was pared by 2 bases and J by 4 bases, with 12 bases between. CDR3 sequence reads: CAWSQDSQYEQYF. CDR3 in DNA: TGTGCCTGGAGTCAGGACAGTCAATACGAGCAGTACTTC.

This clone was seen only a few times. This rearrangement joins TRBV30 to TRBJ1-1; D may be TRBD1 (5 bases). This CDR3 has 14 amino acids. V was cut by 3 bases and J by 0 bases, with 11 bases left in between. The germline V gene has CDR1 GTSNPN and CDR2 SVGIG (reference sequence). The CDR3 DNA follows: TGTGCCTGGAGGACCACAGGAGTGAACACTGAAGCTTTCTTT. It is translated as CAWRTTGVNTEAFF.

The chain employs TRBV4-1 and TRBJ2-1; tentatively, D is TRBD1 (6 bases). CDR1 and CDR2 from the germline V gene are MGHRA and YSYEKL. The CDR3 spans 15 residues. Trimming took 4 bases from V and 9 from J, leaving 19 bases between them. The CDR3 nucleotides are TGCGCCAGCAGCCCAGGGCCAGGGGCCATTTTTGAGCAGTTCTTC. Amino acids: CASSPGPGAIFEQFF.

The chain employs TRBV19 and TRBJ1-1, with 8 bases aligning to TRBD1. Germline V lookup: CDR1 LNHDA, CDR2 SQIVND (reference sequence). V gave up 9 bases and J gave up 5 bases; unmatched junction bases: 11. CDR3 length: 14 amino acids. CDR3 residues: CASASTGDRTEAFF. The CDR3 DNA follows: TGTGCCAGCGCATCGACAGGGGATCGGACTGAAGCTTTCTTT.

The V call is TRBV27, the J call TRBJ1-5; D is perhaps TRBD1 (6 bases). CDR1 and CDR2 from the germline V gene are MNHEY and SMNVEV (reference sequence). Trimming stripped 2 bases from V and 5 bases from J, with 19 bases between. The CDR3 loop spans 17 amino acids. The CDR3 nucleotides read TGTGCCAGCAGTTTAGGGAGGGGGGCGGCATTGGATCAGCCCCAGCATTTT. This codes for CASSLGRGAALDQPQHF.

The rearrangement links TRBV19 to TRBJ2-5; 7 nucleotides line up with TRBD1. The CDR3 length is 14 residues. J lost 1 base, V lost 5 bases, and 4 bases had no gene match. Germline lookup yields CDR1 LNHDA and CDR2 SQIVND (reference sequence). In nucleotides, the CDR3 is TGTGCCAGTAGTCCCCGGGACAGCCAAGAGACCCAGTACTTC. It translates to CASSPRDSQETQYF.

The rearrangement links TRBV10-3 to TRBJ2-3; D remains unclear. The ends were cut back, 4 bases at V and 0 bases at J, with 11 bases in the middle. Germline-derived CDR1 and CDR2 are ENHRY and SYGVKD. The length of the CDR3 is 15 residues. CDR3: CAISVETTSTDTQYF. The CDR3 DNA follows: TGTGCCATCAGTGTGGAGACCACTAGCACAGATACGCAGTATTTT.